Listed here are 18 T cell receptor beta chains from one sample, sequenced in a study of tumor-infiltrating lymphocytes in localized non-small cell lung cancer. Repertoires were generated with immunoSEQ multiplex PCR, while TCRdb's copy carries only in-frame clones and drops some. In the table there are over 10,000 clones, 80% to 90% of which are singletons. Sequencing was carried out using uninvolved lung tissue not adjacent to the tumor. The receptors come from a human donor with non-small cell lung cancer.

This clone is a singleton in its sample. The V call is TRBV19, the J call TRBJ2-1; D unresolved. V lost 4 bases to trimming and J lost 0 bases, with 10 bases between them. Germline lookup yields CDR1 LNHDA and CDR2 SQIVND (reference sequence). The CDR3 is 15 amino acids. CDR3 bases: TGTGCCAGTAGTACCGACAAGAGCTCCTACAATGAGCAGTTCTTC. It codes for CASSTDKSSYNEQFF.

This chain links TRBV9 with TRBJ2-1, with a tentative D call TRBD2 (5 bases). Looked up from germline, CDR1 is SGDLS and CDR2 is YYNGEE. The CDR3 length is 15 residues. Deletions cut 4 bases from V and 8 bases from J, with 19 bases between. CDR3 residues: CASSPAGSYLDEQFF. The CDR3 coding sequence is TGTGCCAGCAGCCCCGCGGGCTCCTATCTTGATGAGCAGTTCTTC. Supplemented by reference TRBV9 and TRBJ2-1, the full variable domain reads DSGVTQTPKHLITATGQRVTLRCSPRSGDLSVYWYQQSLDQGLQFLIQYYNGEERAKGNILERFSAQQFPDLHSELNLSSLELGDSALYFCASSPAGSYLDEQFFGPGTRLTVL.

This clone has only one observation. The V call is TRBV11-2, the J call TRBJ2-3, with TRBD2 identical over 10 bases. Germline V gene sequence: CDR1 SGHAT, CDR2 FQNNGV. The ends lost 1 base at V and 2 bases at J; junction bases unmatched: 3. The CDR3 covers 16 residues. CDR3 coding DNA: TGTGCCAGCAGCTTAGGGACTAGCGGTTTCACAGATACGCAGTATTTT. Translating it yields CASSLGTSGFTDTQYF.

The CDR3 DNA reads as TGTGCCAGCAGTGTTGGGGGGGGATCGAACACCGGGGAGCTGTTTTTT. As protein: CASSVGGGSNTGELFF. The chain joins TRBV27 to TRBJ2-2; 7 nucleotides line up with TRBD2. The V gene end was trimmed by 5 bases and the J gene end by 0 bases; junction bases not matched to a gene: 6. This CDR3 is 16 amino acids long. The germline V gene encodes CDR1 MNHEY and CDR2 SMNVEV (reference sequence).

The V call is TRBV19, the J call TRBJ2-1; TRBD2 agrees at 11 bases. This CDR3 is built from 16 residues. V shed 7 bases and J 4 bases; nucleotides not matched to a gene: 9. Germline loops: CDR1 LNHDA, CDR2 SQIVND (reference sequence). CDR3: CASTPLAGASYNEQFF. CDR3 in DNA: TGTGCCAGTACTCCACTAGCGGGAGCTAGTTACAATGAGCAGTTCTTC.

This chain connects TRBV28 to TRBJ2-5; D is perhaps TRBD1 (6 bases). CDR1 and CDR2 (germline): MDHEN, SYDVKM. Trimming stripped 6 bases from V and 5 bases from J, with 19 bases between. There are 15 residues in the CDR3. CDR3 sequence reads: CASSPGTFSRETQYF. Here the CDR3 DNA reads TGTGCCAGCAGCCCCGGGACATTCTCACGGGAGACCCAGTACTTC. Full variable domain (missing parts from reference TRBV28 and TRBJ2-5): DVKVTQSSRYLVKRTGEKVFLECVQDMDHENMFWYRQDPGLGLRLIYFSYDVKMKEKGDIPEGYSVSREKKERFSLILESASTNQTSMYLCASSPGTFSRETQYFGPGTRLLVL.

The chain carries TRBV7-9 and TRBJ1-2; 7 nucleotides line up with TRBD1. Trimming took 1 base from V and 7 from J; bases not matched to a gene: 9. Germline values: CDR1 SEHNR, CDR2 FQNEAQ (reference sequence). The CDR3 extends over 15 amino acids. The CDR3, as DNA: TGTGCCAGCAGCTTAGGGCAGGGGGTCGGTGGTGGCTACACCTTC. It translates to CASSLGQGVGGGYTF.

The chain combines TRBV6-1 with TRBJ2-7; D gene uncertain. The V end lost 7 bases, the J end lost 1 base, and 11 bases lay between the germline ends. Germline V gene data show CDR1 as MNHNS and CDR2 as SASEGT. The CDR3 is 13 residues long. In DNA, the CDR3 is TGTGCCAGCACCCGATCCGAATCCTACGAGCAGTACTTC. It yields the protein CASTRSESYEQYF.

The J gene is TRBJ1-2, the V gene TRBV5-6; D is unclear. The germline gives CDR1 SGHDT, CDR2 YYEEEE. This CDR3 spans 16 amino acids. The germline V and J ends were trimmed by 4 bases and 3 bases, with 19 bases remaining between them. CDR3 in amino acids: CASSPRSRSGYYGYTF. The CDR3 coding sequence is TGTGCCAGCAGCCCAAGATCCCGGTCAGGCTACTATGGCTACACCTTC.

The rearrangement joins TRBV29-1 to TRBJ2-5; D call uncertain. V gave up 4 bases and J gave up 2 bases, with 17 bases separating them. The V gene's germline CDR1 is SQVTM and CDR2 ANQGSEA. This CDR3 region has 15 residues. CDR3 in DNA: TGCAGCGTTGTCTCCCCTCAGGCGAGTCAAGAGACCCAGTACTTC. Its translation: CSVVSPQASQETQYF.

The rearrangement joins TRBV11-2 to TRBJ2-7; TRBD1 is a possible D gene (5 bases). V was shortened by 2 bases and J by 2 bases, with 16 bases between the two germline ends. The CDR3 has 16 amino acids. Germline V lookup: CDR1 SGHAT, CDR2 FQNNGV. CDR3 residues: CASSLYGTGQTYEQYF. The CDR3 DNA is TGTGCCAGCAGCTTATATGGCACCGGACAAACCTACGAGCAGTACTTC. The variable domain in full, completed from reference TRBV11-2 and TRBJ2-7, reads EAGVAQSPRYKIIEKRQSVAFWCNPISGHATLYWYQQILGQGPKLLIQFQNNGVVDDSQLPKDRFSAERLKGVDSTLKIQPAKLEDSAVYLCASSLYGTGQTYEQYFGPGTRLTVT.

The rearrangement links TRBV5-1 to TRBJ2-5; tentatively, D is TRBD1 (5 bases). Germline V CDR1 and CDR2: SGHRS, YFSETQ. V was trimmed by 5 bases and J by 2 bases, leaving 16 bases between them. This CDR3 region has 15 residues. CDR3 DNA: TGCGCCAGCAGATCCGCAGGGAACCCTCAAGAGACCCAGTACTTC. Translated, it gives CASRSAGNPQETQYF.

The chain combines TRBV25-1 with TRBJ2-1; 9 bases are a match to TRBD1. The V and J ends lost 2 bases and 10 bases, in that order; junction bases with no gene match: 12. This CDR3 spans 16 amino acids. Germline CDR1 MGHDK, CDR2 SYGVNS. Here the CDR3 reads CASSETDRGGFREQFF. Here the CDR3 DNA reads TGTGCCAGCAGTGAAACAGACAGGGGGGGATTTAGGGAGCAGTTCTTC.

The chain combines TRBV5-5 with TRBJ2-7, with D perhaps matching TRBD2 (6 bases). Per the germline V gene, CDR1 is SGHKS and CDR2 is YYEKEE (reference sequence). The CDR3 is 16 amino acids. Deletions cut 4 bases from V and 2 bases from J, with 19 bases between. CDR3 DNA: TGTGCCAGCAGCGTGGACGCCGGGACTTCTACCTACGAGCAGTACTTC. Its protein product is CASSVDAGTSTYEQYF.

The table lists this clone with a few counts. CDR3 sequence reads: CASSLGDRVNQPQHF. CDR3 coding DNA: TGTGCCAGCAGCTTAGGCGACAGGGTCAATCAGCCCCAGCATTTT. The chain recombines TRBV7-9 with TRBJ1-5; 7 bases map to TRBD1. V gave up 1 base and J gave up 3 bases; unmatched junction bases: 3. Germline V lookup: CDR1 SEHNR, CDR2 FQNEAQ (reference sequence). This CDR3 spans 15 amino acids.

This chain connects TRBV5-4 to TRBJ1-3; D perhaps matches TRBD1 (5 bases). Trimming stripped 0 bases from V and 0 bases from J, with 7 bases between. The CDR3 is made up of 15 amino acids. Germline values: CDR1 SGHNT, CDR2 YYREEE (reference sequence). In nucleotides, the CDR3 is TGTGCCAGCAGCTTGGCAGGGACCTCTGGAAACACCATATATTTT. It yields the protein CASSLAGTSGNTIYF.

The DNA for the CDR3 is TGTGCCTGGAGTCACGGCTCTTCAGGGGTCGTCTACGAGCAGTACTTC. Translating it yields CAWSHGSSGVVYEQYF. The V and J genes are TRBV30 and TRBJ2-7; tentative D call: TRBD1 (6 bases). Deletions cut 2 bases from V and 3 bases from J, with 20 bases between. The CDR3 has 16 amino acids. From germline, CDR1 is GTSNPN and CDR2 SVGIG (reference sequence).

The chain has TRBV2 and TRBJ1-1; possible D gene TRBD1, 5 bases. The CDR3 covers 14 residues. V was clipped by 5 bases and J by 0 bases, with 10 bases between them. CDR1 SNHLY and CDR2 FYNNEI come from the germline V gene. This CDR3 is CASSHEGVNTEAFF. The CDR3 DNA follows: TGTGCCAGCAGTCACGAAGGGGTGAACACTGAAGCTTTCTTT.